This T cell receptor (beta chain) was recovered during a study of CD8+ T cells in alopecia areata. Only a few counts were recorded for this clone. Genes and germline are mouse. The missing CDR3 end, 4 residues past where the read stops, is filled in from the germline J gene. Additional DNA sequences in this sample encode the identical CDR3. RNA, once extracted, was reverse transcribed into cDNA for use as the sequencing template. Using immunoSEQ multiplex PCR, the repertoire was profiled, and TCRdb retains in-frame clones only, with some absent. The sample includes 200,000 to 300,000 clones, none of them occurring once. This CDR3 has 12 residues. Germline CDR1 reads NSHNY; CDR2 reads SYGAGN. The pooled cutaneous lymph node cells were sorted using several markers (CD4, CD8alpha, NKG2D, NKG2ACE and others).

This chain links TRBV13-1 with TRBJ1-1, with TRBD1 as a possible D gene (5 bases). This receptor was identified in a C3H/HeJ mouse with alopecia areata. For the strain, the MHC haplotype given is H2-k. What was sequenced was CD4+ T cells sorted from a lymph node. CDR3 DNA, as far as it was read: TGTGCCAGCAGTGATGCAGGGAAA. This translates into CASSDAGK. The whole CDR3 sequence is CASSDAGKEVFF.